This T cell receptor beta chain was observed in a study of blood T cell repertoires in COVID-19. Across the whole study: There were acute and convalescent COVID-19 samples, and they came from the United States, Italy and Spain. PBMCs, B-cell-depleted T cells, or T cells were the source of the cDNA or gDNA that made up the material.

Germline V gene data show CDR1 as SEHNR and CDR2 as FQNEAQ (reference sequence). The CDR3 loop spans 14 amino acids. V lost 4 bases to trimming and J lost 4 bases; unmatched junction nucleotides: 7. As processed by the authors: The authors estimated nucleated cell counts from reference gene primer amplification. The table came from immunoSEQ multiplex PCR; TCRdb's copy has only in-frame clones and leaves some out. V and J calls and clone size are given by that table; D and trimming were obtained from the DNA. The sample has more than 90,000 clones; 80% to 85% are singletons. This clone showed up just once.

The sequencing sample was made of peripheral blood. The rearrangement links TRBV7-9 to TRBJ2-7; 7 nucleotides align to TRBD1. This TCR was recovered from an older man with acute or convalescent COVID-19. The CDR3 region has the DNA TGTGCCAGCAGCTCGAAGACAGGGACGTACGAGCAGTACTTC. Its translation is CASSSKTGTYEQYF.